A selection of T cell receptor beta chains follows, all from one sample in a study of neoadjuvant nivolumab and ipilimumab in lung cancer. Assay: immunoSEQ multiplex PCR; the TCRdb copy retains only in-frame clones and omits some. The repertoire consists of approximately 29,000 clones, with 90% occurring once and the leading ten covering approximately 5%. The sequences come from peripheral blood, collected after neoadjuvant nivolumab, alone or with ipilimumab, at or shortly before surgery. The receptors come from an adult with non-small cell lung cancer. CDR3s include the opening cysteine and the closing phenylalanine or tryptophan. D genes are given only for firm matches. Size is omitted from some rows. Given values are once, few, many or a class for expanded clones.

j_call: TRBJ2-5; clone_size: once; d_call: TRBD2; v_call: TRBV7-2; cdr3_aa: CASSLPSGVAETQYF; cdr3_nt: TGTGCCAGCAGCTTACCTAGCGGGGTGGCGGAGACCCAGTACTTC
j_call: TRBJ1-2; clone_size: .; d_call: TRBD1; v_call: TRBV29-1; cdr3_aa: CSVGGQGINYGYTF; cdr3_nt: TGCAGCGTTGGAGGACAGGGGATTAACTATGGCTACACCTTC
j_call: TRBJ1-1; clone_size: once; d_call: .; v_call: TRBV10-3; cdr3_aa: CAIRDGLNTEAFF; cdr3_nt: TGTGCCATCAGGGACGGCTTGAACACTGAAGCTTTCTTT
j_call: TRBJ1-1; clone_size: .; d_call: .; v_call: TRBV7-3; cdr3_aa: CASSLGGSTEAFF; cdr3_nt: TGTGCCAGCAGCTTAGGGGGTTCCACTGAAGCTTTCTTT
j_call: TRBJ1-2; clone_size: .; d_call: .; v_call: TRBV5-4; cdr3_aa: CASSSGRDGTYGYTF; cdr3_nt: TGTGCCAGCAGCTCAGGACGGGACGGCACCTATGGCTACACCTTC
j_call: TRBJ2-1; clone_size: .; d_call: .; v_call: TRBV7-7; cdr3_aa: CASSLGGTLAYNEQFF; cdr3_nt: TGTGCCAGCAGCTTAGGCGGGACTCTCGCCTACAATGAGCAGTTCTTC
j_call: TRBJ2-1; clone_size: .; d_call: TRBD2; v_call: TRBV7-2; cdr3_aa: CASTVDSGDGNEQFF; cdr3_nt: TGTGCCAGCACCGTCGATAGCGGGGACGGCAATGAGCAGTTCTTC
j_call: TRBJ1-2; clone_size: .; d_call: .; v_call: TRBV10-3; cdr3_aa: CAISESPGGGYGYTF; cdr3_nt: TGTGCCATCAGTGAGTCGCCTGGTGGGGGCTATGGCTACACCTTC
j_call: TRBJ2-7; clone_size: .; d_call: .; v_call: TRBV2; cdr3_aa: CASSREIEYEQYF; cdr3_nt: TGTGCCAGCAGTCGCGAGATCGAATACGAGCAGTACTTC
j_call: TRBJ2-1; clone_size: .; d_call: .; v_call: TRBV6-6; cdr3_aa: CASRPLAASNEQFF; cdr3_nt: TGTGCCAGCAGGCCACTCGCGGCTAGTAATGAGCAGTTCTTC
j_call: TRBJ2-3; clone_size: .; d_call: .; v_call: TRBV4-1; cdr3_aa: CASSQELWQGSTDTQYF; cdr3_nt: TGCGCCAGCAGCCAAGAACTGTGGCAGGGTAGCACAGATACGCAGTATTTT
j_call: TRBJ2-7; clone_size: .; d_call: .; v_call: TRBV6-6; cdr3_aa: CASKAPGSYEQYF; cdr3_nt: TGTGCCAGCAAGGCGCCAGGATCCTACGAGCAGTACTTC
j_call: TRBJ2-1; clone_size: .; d_call: .; v_call: TRBV9; cdr3_aa: CASSSAPGSYNEQFF; cdr3_nt: TGTGCCAGCAGCTCCGCGCCTGGCTCCTACAATGAGCAGTTCTTC
j_call: TRBJ1-3; clone_size: .; d_call: TRBD1; v_call: TRBV30; cdr3_aa: CAWTIDRGTASGNTIYF; cdr3_nt: TGTGCCTGGACGATAGACAGGGGAACCGCCTCTGGAAACACCATATATTTT
j_call: TRBJ2-3; clone_size: .; d_call: .; v_call: TRBV5-1; cdr3_aa: CASSSGEGRSVQDTQYF; cdr3_nt: TGCGCCAGCAGCTCGGGTGAGGGGCGATCAGTTCAAGATACGCAGTATTTT
j_call: TRBJ2-5; clone_size: .; d_call: TRBD2; v_call: TRBV10-3; cdr3_aa: CAIGTSGVVTQYF; cdr3_nt: TGTGCCATAGGGACTAGCGGGGTGGTGACCCAGTACTTC
j_call: TRBJ2-7; clone_size: .; d_call: .; v_call: TRBV10-2; cdr3_aa: CASSGTGETYEQYF; cdr3_nt: TGCGCCAGCAGCGGCACGGGGGAGACCTACGAGCAGTACTTC